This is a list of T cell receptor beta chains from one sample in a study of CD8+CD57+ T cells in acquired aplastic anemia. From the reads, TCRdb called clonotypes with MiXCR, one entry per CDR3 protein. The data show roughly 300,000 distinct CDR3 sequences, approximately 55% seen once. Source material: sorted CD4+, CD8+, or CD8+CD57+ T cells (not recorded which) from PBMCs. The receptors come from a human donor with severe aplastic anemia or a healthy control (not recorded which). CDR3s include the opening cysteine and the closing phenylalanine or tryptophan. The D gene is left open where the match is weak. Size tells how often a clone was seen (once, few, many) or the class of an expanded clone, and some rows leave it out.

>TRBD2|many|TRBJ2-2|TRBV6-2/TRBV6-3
TGTGCCAGCACCTGGGGGGGGTCCGCCACCGGGGAGCTGTTTTTT
CASTWGGSATGELFF
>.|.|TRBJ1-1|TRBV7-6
TGTGCTAGCAGCTTAGCGGATAGAGGGGCCGAGAACACTGAAGCTTTCTTT
CASSLADRGAENTEAFF
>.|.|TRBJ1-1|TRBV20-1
TGCAGTGCTAGGGCAGGGGCTATGAACACTGAAGCTTTCTTT
CSARAGAMNTEAFF
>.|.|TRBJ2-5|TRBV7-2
TGTGCCAGCAGCCCACGGCCAGCGGAAGTGGGGGGAGGAGAGACCCAGTACTTC
CASSPRPAEVGGGETQYF
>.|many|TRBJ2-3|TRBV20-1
TGCAGTGCTTTTCCCCCCGGGGGACCCACAGATACGCAGTATTTT
CSAFPPGGPTDTQYF
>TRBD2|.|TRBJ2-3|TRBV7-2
TGTGCCAGCAGCTCGAACGGACTAGCGGGGCGAACAGATACGCAGTATTTT
CASSSNGLAGRTDTQYF
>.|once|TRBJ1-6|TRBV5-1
TGCGCCAGCAGCTTGGGAGTCGGATCACCCCTCCACTTT
CASSLGVGSPLHF
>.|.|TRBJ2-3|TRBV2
TGTGCCAGCAGTGAAGTCGCGGATACGCAGTATTTT
CASSEVADTQYF
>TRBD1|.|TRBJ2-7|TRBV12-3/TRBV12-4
TGTGCCAGCAGTATCGGGACAGGCTCCTACGAGCAGTACTTC
CASSIGTGSYEQYF
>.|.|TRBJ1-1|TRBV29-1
TGCAGCGTTGAATCGAACACTGAAGCTTTCTTT
CSVESNTEAFF
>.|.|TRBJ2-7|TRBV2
TGTGCCAGCAGGACGGACCCTCGCCACGAGCAGTACTTC
CASRTDPRHEQYF
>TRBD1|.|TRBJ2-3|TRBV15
TGTGCCCCCAGACAGGGATTGATGACAGATACGCAGTATTTT
CAPRQGLMTDTQYF
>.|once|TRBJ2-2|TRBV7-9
TGTGCCAGCAGCTTTGGGGTCACCGGGGAGCTGTTTTTT
CASSFGVTGELFF
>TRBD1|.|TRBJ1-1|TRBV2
TGTGCCAGCAGTGAATTTCCGGGACAGGGGCGCATGAACACTGAAGCTTTCTTT
CASSEFPGQGRMNTEAFF
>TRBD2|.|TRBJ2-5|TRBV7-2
TGTGCCAGCAGCCAAGTAGGACTAGCGGGGGAAGGAGAGACCCAGTACTTC
CASSQVGLAGEGETQYF
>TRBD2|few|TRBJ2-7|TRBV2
TGTGCCAGCAGGCTCGGAGCGGGAGGGGCCTACGAGCAGTACTTC
CASRLGAGGAYEQYF
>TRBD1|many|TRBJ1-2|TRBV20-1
TGCAGTGGCACGGACAGGGGGAGGTTTGGCTACACCTTC
CSGTDRGRFGYTF
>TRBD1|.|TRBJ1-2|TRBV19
TGTGCCAGTGGTAGACGACAGGGGATTGAACGCGGCTACACCTTC
CASGRRQGIERGYTF
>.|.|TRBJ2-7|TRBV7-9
TGTGCCAGCAGCTTGCCGGGGGTGGGCGAGCAGTACTTC
CASSLPGVGEQYF
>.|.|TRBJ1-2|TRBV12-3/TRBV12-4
TGTGCCAGCTCCTCCGGGACAACCTATGGCTACACCTTC
CASSSGTTYGYTF
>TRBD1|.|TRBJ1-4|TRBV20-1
TGCAGTGCTCCGGACAGGGGCAAACCAAGCGAAAAACTGTTTTTT
CSAPDRGKPSEKLFF
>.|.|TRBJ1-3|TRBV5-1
TGCGCCAGCAGCTCTACCCCGGGGACTGGAAACACCATATATTTT
CASSSTPGTGNTIYF
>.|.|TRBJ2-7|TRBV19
TGTGCCTCGAGACCTGCGGGGTTCTACGAGCAGTACTTC
CASRPAGFYEQYF
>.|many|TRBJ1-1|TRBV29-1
TGCAGCATTGCGGGGGGGGTTGGGACTGAAGCTTTCTTT
CSIAGGVGTEAFF
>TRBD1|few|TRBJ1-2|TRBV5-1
TGCGCCAGCAGACAAAGACAGGGGGCGGGAGGCTACACCTTC
CASRQRQGAGGYTF
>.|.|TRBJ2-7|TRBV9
TGTGCCAGCAGCGTAGGACCGGGGGTCGAGCAGTACTTC
CASSVGPGVEQYF
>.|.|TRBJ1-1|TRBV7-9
TGTGCCAGCAGCTTCCCCGGCGGGGGCTCGGACACTGAAGCTTTCTTT
CASSFPGGGSDTEAFF
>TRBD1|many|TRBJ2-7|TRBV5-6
TGTGCCAGCAGCAAGGGACAGGGTACTAGCAAACCCTACGAGCAGTACTTC
CASSKGQGTSKPYEQYF
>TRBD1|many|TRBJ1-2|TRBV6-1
TGTGCCAGCAGTGGATACTACCCAGGGGGCCCAGGGGATGGCTACACCTTC
CASSGYYPGGPGDGYTF
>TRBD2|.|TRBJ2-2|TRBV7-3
TGTGCCAGCAGTACTAGCGGGGGGCCACTTTTCAACACCGGGGAGCTGTTTTTT
CASSTSGGPLFNTGELFF
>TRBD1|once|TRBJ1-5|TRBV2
TGTGCCAGCAGTGGGTTAGGGGGCGCGACTCAGCCCCAGCATTTT
CASSGLGGATQPQHF
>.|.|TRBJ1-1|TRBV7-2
TGTGCCAGCAGCTTAATCTGGGACACTGAAGCTTTCTTT
CASSLIWDTEAFF
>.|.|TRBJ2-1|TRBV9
TGTGCCTGGCCCGAAGAGGCTGGGTATGAGCAGTTCTTC
CAWPEEAGYEQFF
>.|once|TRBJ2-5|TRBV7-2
TGTGCCAGCAGCTACGGGGGATCGGAAGAGACCCAGTACTTC
CASSYGGSEETQYF
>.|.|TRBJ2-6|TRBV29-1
TGCAGCGTTGGTGGGTTAGTCGGGACTTCTGGGGCCAACGTCCTGACTTTC
CSVGGLVGTSGANVLTF
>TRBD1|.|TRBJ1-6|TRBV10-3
TGTGCCATCAGTGCGACAGGGGATAATTCACCCCTCCACTTT
CAISATGDNSPLHF
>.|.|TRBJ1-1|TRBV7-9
TGTGCCAGCAGCCCGAGCGCAGTGAACACTGAAGCTTTCTTT
CASSPSAVNTEAFF
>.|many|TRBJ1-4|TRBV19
TGTGCCAGTAGAGGCAGGGTAGGGGAAAAACTGTTTTTT
CASRGRVGEKLFF
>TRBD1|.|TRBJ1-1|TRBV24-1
TGTGCCACCAGTGATCGGACAGGGGTGGGAGCTTTCTTT
CATSDRTGVGAFF
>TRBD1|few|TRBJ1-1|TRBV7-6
TGTGCCAGCAGCTTAGGGCAGGGGGCTGAAGCTTTCTTT
CASSLGQGAEAFF
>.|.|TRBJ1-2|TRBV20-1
TGCAGTGCTAGAGATCTTGCAGGGTGGACTGGCTACACCTTC
CSARDLAGWTGYTF
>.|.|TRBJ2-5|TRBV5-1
TGTGCCAGCAGCTTGGTGGTGGGGATGGAGGAGACCCAGTACTTC
CASSLVVGMEETQYF
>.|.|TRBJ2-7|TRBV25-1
TGTGCCAGCGGTGCTAGCGTCACCTACGAGCAGTACTTC
CASGASVTYEQYF
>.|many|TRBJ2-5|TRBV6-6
TGTGCCAGCAGTTCCCCGGGGGAGACCCAGTACTTC
CASSSPGETQYF
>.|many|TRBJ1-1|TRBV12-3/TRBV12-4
TGTGCCAGCATAAAACAGGATGACACTGAAGCTTTCTTT
CASIKQDDTEAFF
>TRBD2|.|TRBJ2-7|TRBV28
TGTGCCAGCAGTTTAGCGGGAGCGCTCTACGAGCAGTACTTC
CASSLAGALYEQYF
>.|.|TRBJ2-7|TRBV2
TGTGCCAGCAGTGAAGGGGAGCTCTACGAGCAGTACTTC
CASSEGELYEQYF
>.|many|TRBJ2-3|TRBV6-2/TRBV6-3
TGTGCCAGCAGTTACTCGGAAGTTAGCACAGATACGCAGTATTTT
CASSYSEVSTDTQYF
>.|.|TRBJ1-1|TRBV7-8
TGTGCCAGCAGCTTGACAGGAAACATGAACACTGAAGCTTTCTTT
CASSLTGNMNTEAFF
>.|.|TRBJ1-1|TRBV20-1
TGCAGTGCTAGGGCACCCAACACTGAAGCTTTCTTT
CSARAPNTEAFF
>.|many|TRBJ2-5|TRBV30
TGTGCCTGGAGTGTAAGATGGAGTGAGACCCAGTACTTC
CAWSVRWSETQYF
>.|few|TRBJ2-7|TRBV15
TGTGCCACCAGCAGAGAACGACGAGGGTACTACGAGCAGTACTTC
CATSRERRGYYEQYF
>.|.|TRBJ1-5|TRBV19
TGTGCCAGTAGCCTCCTGACCCGGACACGTCAGCCCCAGCATTTT
CASSLLTRTRQPQHF
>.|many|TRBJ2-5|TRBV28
TGTGCCAGCAGTTTAAATACAGGGAGGTTGATGGAGACCCAGTACTTC
CASSLNTGRLMETQYF